This is a list of T cell receptor beta chains from one sample in a study of cytomegalovirus exposure and HLA in healthy donors. Repertoires were generated with immunoSEQ multiplex PCR, while TCRdb's copy carries only in-frame clones and drops some. The table includes about 130,000 clones, 94% detected once. Sequenced sample: PBMCs. All receptors derive from a woman younger than 30 in good health and CMV-seronegative. Each CDR3 is given with its conserved first and last residue. D genes are given only for firm matches. A row's size may be missing; if present it is once, few, many or a size class.

>TRBJ2-1|17|-|TRBD2|TRBV5-1
CASSLGLAGDRYNEQFF
TGCGCCAGCAGCTTGGGACTAGCGGGAGATCGCTACAATGAGCAGTTCTTC
>TRBJ1-1|15|-|-|TRBV28
CASSPTGGGNTEAFF
TGTGCCAGCAGTCCCACCGGGGGAGGGAACACTGAAGCTTTCTTT
>TRBJ2-2|15|-|-|TRBV11-2
CASSLTDTFTGELFF
TGTGCCAGCAGCTTAACGGACACATTTACCGGGGAGCTGTTTTTT
>TRBJ2-7|14|-|TRBD1|TRBV4-1
CASTETTGVDEQYF
TGCGCCAGCACGGAGACGACAGGGGTCGACGAGCAGTACTTC
>TRBJ2-5|14|-|TRBD1|TRBV30
CAWSAGHRGETQYF
TGTGCCTGGAGCGCGGGACACAGGGGGGAGACCCAGTACTTC
>TRBJ1-6|11|-|-|TRBV30
CAWGASSPLHF
TGTGCCTGGGGGGCAAGTTCACCCCTCCACTTT
>TRBJ2-7|13|-|TRBD1|TRBV19
CASTTGQGYEQYF
TGTGCCAGTACGACGGGACAGGGCTACGAGCAGTACTTC
>TRBJ1-1|12|-|-|TRBV7-2
CASSFNGGQAFF
TGTGCCAGCAGCTTTAATGGGGGCCAAGCTTTCTTT
>TRBJ1-2|15|once|TRBD1|TRBV4-2
CASSQDQGATYGYTF
TGTGCCAGCAGCCAAGACCAGGGGGCAACCTATGGCTACACCTTC
>TRBJ1-6|14|-|-|TRBV2
CATRAQGSNSPLHF
TGTGCCACCAGAGCCCAGGGGAGTAATTCACCCCTCCACTTT
>TRBJ2-3|16|few|TRBD2|TRBV2
CASSLESGGVRDTQYF
TGTGCCAGCAGTTTGGAAAGCGGGGGGGTCCGAGATACGCAGTATTTT
>TRBJ2-7|13|once|-|TRBV9
CASSKSGLQEQYF
TGTGCCAGCAGCAAATCGGGACTTCAAGAGCAGTACTTC
>TRBJ1-5|15|-|-|TRBV6-1
CASSEYRATGQPQHF
TGTGCCAGCAGTGAATACAGGGCGACAGGACAGCCCCAGCATTTT
>TRBJ1-1|14|-|-|TRBV4-1
CASSQVQWETEAFF
TGCGCCAGCAGCCAAGTTCAGTGGGAGACTGAAGCTTTCTTT
>TRBJ1-2|16|-|-|TRBV5-4
CASSTGTLLANYGYTF
TGTGCCAGCAGCACCGGGACACTGTTAGCTAACTATGGCTACACCTTC
>TRBJ1-6|15|-|-|TRBV28
CASSLTSSYNSPLHF
TGTGCCAGCAGTTTAACGAGCTCCTATAATTCACCCCTCCACTTT
>TRBJ1-2|14|-|-|TRBV28
CASNSDIAWYGYTF
TGTGCCAGCAACTCGGACATAGCATGGTATGGCTACACCTTC
>TRBJ1-2|14|once|TRBD1|TRBV7-2
CASSGQVIDYGYTF
TGTGCCAGCAGCGGACAGGTTATCGACTATGGCTACACCTTC
>TRBJ2-2|12|-|-|TRBV7-9
CASSFRAGELFF
TGTGCCAGCAGTTTCAGGGCCGGGGAGCTGTTTTTT
>TRBJ1-1|14|-|-|TRBV10-3
CAISDQGANTEAFF
TGTGCCATCAGTGATCAGGGCGCGAACACTGAAGCTTTCTTT
>TRBJ1-2|13|-|-|TRBV7-9
CASSFTASNGYTF
TGTGCCAGCAGCTTTACAGCTAGCAATGGCTACACCTTC
>TRBJ2-2|17|-|TRBD1|TRBV13
CASRPGTESTNTGELFF
TGTGCCAGCCGCCCCGGGACAGAAAGCACGAACACCGGGGAGCTGTTTTTT
>TRBJ1-1|14|-|-|TRBV9
CASSVGGQDTEAFF
TGTGCCAGCAGCGTAGGTGGTCAGGACACTGAAGCTTTCTTT
>TRBJ2-7|16|-|TRBD1|TRBV5-1
CASSWGPGQGLIEQYF
TGCGCCAGCAGCTGGGGTCCGGGACAGGGCTTAATCGAGCAGTACTTC
>TRBJ2-7|15|-|-|TRBV4-1
CASSQVKRDSYEQYF
TGCGCCAGCAGCCAAGTGAAACGGGACTCCTACGAGCAGTACTTC
>TRBJ2-5|14|-|-|TRBV6-1
CASSEGTSQETQYF
TGTGCCAGCAGTGAGGGGACTTCCCAAGAGACCCAGTACTTC
>TRBJ1-2|14|-|TRBD1|TRBV5-6
CASSLFQGAYGYTF
TGTGCCAGCAGCTTGTTCCAGGGGGCTTATGGCTACACCTTC
>TRBJ1-1|10|-|-|TRBV29-1
CSARNTEAFF
TGCAGCGCGAGGAACACTGAAGCTTTCTTT
>TRBJ2-6|16|-|-|TRBV6-5
CASSSPRGSGANVLTF
TGTGCCAGCAGTTCACCCAGGGGCTCTGGGGCCAACGTCCTGACTTTC